One and the same sample provided the 20 T cell receptor beta chains below, sequenced in a study of patients and donors after allogeneic stem cell transplantation. TCRdb re-called the RT-PCR reads through MiXCR, storing one row per CDR3 protein. The sample holds about 960,000 distinct CDR3 sequences; about a sixth are singletons and the top ten take roughly 6%. The sample comprised blood, either unsorted or a sorted T cell fraction (not recorded which). Source of these receptors: a human donor who was either an allogeneic HSCT recipient or a stem cell or donor lymphocyte infusion donor (not recorded which). It is not recorded whose cells these are; they may come from a transplant donor.

The chain is built from TRBV4-1 and TRBJ2-5; D remains ambiguous. V was trimmed by 1 base and J by 8 bases, leaving 14 bases between them. CDR3 size: 14 residues. Germline CDR1 and CDR2: MGHRA and YSYEKL. For the CDR3, the DNA is TGCGCCAGCAGCCAAGTAGCTCAGGTCGGAACCCAGTACTTC. Its protein product is CASSQVAQVGTQYF.

There are a few counts of this clonotype. This chain connects TRBV27 to TRBJ2-6; 7 bases fit TRBD1. Losses at the gene ends were 6 bases for V and 0 bases for J; bases not matched to a gene: 11. In germline, CDR1 is MNHEY, CDR2 SMNVEV (reference sequence). CDR3 size: 18 residues. The CDR3: CASSLKGARYSGANVLTF. The CDR3 DNA reads TGTGCCAGCAGCCTCAAGGGGGCTAGGTACTCTGGGGCCAACGTCCTGACTTTC.

This clonotype has a handful of counts. This CDR3 is CATSREGHQPQHF. Written as DNA, the CDR3 is TGTGCCACCAGTAGGGAGGGGCATCAGCCCCAGCATTTT. This chain links TRBV24-1 with TRBJ1-5, with D possibly being TRBD1 (5 bases). With 6 bases removed from V and 5 bases from J, the gap between germline ends came to 10 bases. The CDR3 is 13 residues long. Germline-derived CDR1 and CDR2 are KGHDR and SFDVKD.

This sequence joins TRBV28 and TRBJ1-1; the D is unclear. Germline CDR1 and CDR2: MDHEN and SYDVKM. The V and J ends lost 3 bases and 0 bases respectively, with 8 bases between them. The CDR3 has 14 amino acids. Written as DNA, the CDR3 is TGTGCCAGCAGTTTTTGGGTCATGAACACTGAAGCTTTCTTT. This translates into CASSFWVMNTEAFF.

The chain couples TRBV7-2 to TRBJ1-3; D gene unclear. Germline V gene lookup returns CDR1 SGHTA and CDR2 FQGNSA. With 1 base removed from V and 8 bases from J, the gap between germline ends came to 18 bases. CDR3 length: 16 amino acids. The CDR3 here is CASSLEGPGGFDTIYF. In DNA form, the CDR3 reads TGTGCCAGCAGCTTAGAGGGCCCAGGCGGGTTCGACACCATATATTTT.

CDR3 DNA sequence: TGTGCCAGCAGTAGGCGGGAGGGTTATGCAGATACGCAGTATTTT. Translated: CASSRREGYADTQYF. The chain links TRBV12-3 or TRBV12-4 to TRBJ2-3; 9 bases align to TRBD2. The CDR3 contains 15 residues. Trimming took 5 bases from V and 4 from J; bases not matched to a gene: 7.

This chain uses TRBV4-2 with TRBJ2-2; D gene unclear. CDR3 size: 16 residues. V was trimmed by 3 bases and J by 2 bases, leaving 13 bases between them. CDR1 is LGHNA, CDR2 YNFKEQ, per germline. Written as DNA, the CDR3 is TGTGCCAGCAGCCACCCAAGCACGCTTAACACCGGGGAGCTGTTTTTT. Translated: CASSHPSTLNTGELFF.

The table lists this clonotype with a few counts. The chain employs TRBV9 and TRBJ1-2; D is unresolved. This CDR3 is 13 amino acids long. Trimming shortened V by 0 bases and J by 7 bases, and 10 bases separated the two germline ends. Looked up from germline, CDR1 is SGDLS and CDR2 is YYNGEE. CDR3 amino acids: CASSVGGEFGYTF. CDR3 DNA: TGTGCCAGCAGCGTAGGCGGGGAGTTTGGCTACACCTTC.

The J gene is TRBJ1-2, the V gene TRBV19; no reliable D call. CDR3 size: 15 residues. The V gene lost 4 bases and the J gene lost 2 bases, with 14 bases spanning the gap. From germline, CDR1 is LNHDA and CDR2 SQIVND (reference sequence). Written as DNA, the CDR3 is TGTGCCAGTAGTACGAAAAATAAATGGAACTATGGCTACACCTTC. Translation gives CASSTKNKWNYGYTF.

As for this clonotype: At one boundary the junction diverges from the germline segment, which might be a read error. The V gene is TRBV6-1, the J gene TRBJ2-7; TRBD2 agrees at 7 bases. CDR1 is MNHNS, CDR2 SASEGT, per germline. The CDR3 has 14 amino acids. The CDR3 nucleotides are TGTGCCAGCGGGAGGGCGAAATCGACCTACGAGCAGTATTTC. Translating it yields CASGRAKSTYEQYF.

This clonotype was counted a few times. V usage is TRBV29-1 and J usage is TRBJ2-3; D may be TRBD1 (5 bases). Germline lookup yields CDR1 SQVTM and CDR2 ANQGSEA. V lost 1 base and J 7 bases, leaving 12 bases between the germline ends. The CDR3 runs 13 residues. In DNA, the CDR3 is TGCAGCGTTGAAGGCCTCAGGGAAAATACGCAGTATTTT. The encoded protein is CSVEGLRENTQYF.

The V and J genes are TRBV6-1 and TRBJ1-6; 9 bases align to TRBD1. CDR3 length: 14 residues. Germline loops: CDR1 MNHNS, CDR2 SASEGT. V dropped 6 bases and J dropped 9; count of bases not matched to a gene: 6. The CDR3 sequence: CASSHRDRASPLHF. The CDR3 nucleotides read TGTGCCAGCAGCCACCGGGACAGGGCTTCACCCCTCCACTTT.

The chain has TRBV7-9 and TRBJ1-1, with TRBD1 identical over 8 bases. CDR3 length equals 15 residues. With 1 base clipped from V and 4 bases from J, the junction kept 5 bases outside the gene matches. Per germline, CDR1 SEHNR and CDR2 FQNEAQ (reference sequence). CDR3 region: CASSLVPDRATEAFF. In DNA form, the CDR3 reads TGTGCCAGCAGCTTAGTCCCGGACAGGGCCACTGAAGCTTTCTTT.

This chain uses TRBV5-1 with TRBJ2-7, with TRBD2 identical over 13 bases. V gave up 4 bases and J gave up 5 bases; unmatched junction bases: 6. The CDR3 totals 15 residues. Germline lookup yields CDR1 SGHRS and CDR2 YFSETQ. DNA of the CDR3: TGCGCCAGCAGCACCGGACTAGCGGGAGAGGACGAGCAGTACTTC. This gives the protein CASSTGLAGEDEQYF.

This clonotype was seen many times. The J gene is TRBJ2-3, the V gene TRBV3-1, with 7 bases that match TRBD1. V shed 6 bases, J shed 0 bases, and the junction held 3 bases outside the gene matches. The germline V gene encodes CDR1 LGHDT and CDR2 YNNKEL (reference sequence). The CDR3 is 14 amino acids. CDR3 protein: CASRDRSSTDTQYF. The CDR3 nucleotides read TGTGCCAGCAGGGACAGGTCCAGCACAGATACGCAGTATTTT.

This chain joins TRBV6-4 and TRBJ1-2; TRBD1 matches at 8 bases. The germline CDR1 and CDR2 sequences are MRHNA and SNTAGT. This CDR3 has 14 residues. Trimming removed 9 bases from V and 5 bases from J; junction bases left unmatched: 11. In nucleotides, the CDR3 is TGTGCCAGGCCCCCGGGACAGGAGTTTTATGGCTACACCTTC. Translation: CARPPGQEFYGYTF.

The gene calls are TRBV18 and TRBJ2-6; possible D gene TRBD1, 5 bases. The CDR3 is 12 residues long. Germline loops: CDR1 KGHSH, CDR2 LQKENI. V gave up 11 bases and J gave up 1 base, with 6 bases separating them. CDR3 sequence (DNA): TGTGCCGGGGCTTCTGGGGCCAACGTCCTGACTTTC. The encoded protein is CAGASGANVLTF. Supplemented by reference TRBV18 and TRBJ2-6, the full variable domain reads NAGVMQNPRHLVRRRGQEARLRCSPMKGHSHVYWYRQLPEEGLKFMVYLQKENIIDESGMPKERFSAEFPKEGPSILRIQQVVRGDSAAYFCAGASGANVLTFGAGSRLTVL.

This rearrangement joins TRBV2 to TRBJ2-1; 11 bases map to TRBD2. This CDR3 has 17 amino acids. CDR1 and CDR2 from the germline V gene are SNHLY and FYNNEI. V shed 6 bases, J shed 1 base, and the junction held 8 bases outside the gene matches. CDR3 DNA: TGTGCCAGCAGGATTCTAGCGGGAGGTCGGTCCTACAATGAGCAGTTCTTC. This gives the protein CASRILAGGRSYNEQFF. The variable domain in full, with the rest retrieved from reference TRBV2 and TRBJ2-1, is EPEVTQTPSHQVTQMGQEVILRCVPISNHLYFYWYRQILGQKVEFLVSFYNNEISEKSEIFDDQFSVERPDGSNFTLKIRSTKLEDSAMYFCASRILAGGRSYNEQFFGPGTRLTVL.

This clonotype was found many times. This chain connects TRBV12-3 or TRBV12-4 to TRBJ2-3, with TRBD1 identical over 7 bases. Losses at the gene ends were 3 bases for V and 5 bases for J; bases not matched to a gene: 5. This CDR3 comprises 14 residues. The CDR3 region is CASSFGAGGDTQYF. The CDR3 nucleotides read TGTGCCAGCAGTTTTGGGGCAGGGGGAGATACGCAGTATTTT.

This chain connects TRBV4-3 to TRBJ2-5, with 7 bases identical to TRBD1. The CDR3 contains 16 residues. The trim removed 4 bases at V and 1 base at J, leaving 9 bases unmatched. Germline CDR1 is LGHNA and CDR2 is YSLEER. The CDR3 spells CASSRVIQGTQETQYF. DNA for the CDR3: TGCGCCAGCAGCCGAGTAATACAGGGGACCCAAGAGACCCAGTACTTC.